This T cell receptor beta chain was obtained from a study of blood T cells in healthy people across ages. Study background: Capturing about one barcoded beta molecule per two T cells was achieved by template switching. Study-wide results and caveats: PBMCs went unsorted, and a conclusive naive versus antigen-experienced comparison was therefore prevented. A greater number of naive CD4+ cells and higher diversity distinguished long-lived donors from aged donors.

This CDR3 is 16 amino acids long. Germline assignment: CDR1 KGHSH and CDR2 LQKENI. V lost 4 bases, J lost 0 bases, and 4 bases stayed unmatched. The donors, all healthy, were Caucasians living in Russia, aged roughly 6 to 100. As for this clonotype: Its specificity is not known.

Alongside a J-beta primer mix, a sample-barcoded 5' primer served in a second PCR lasting roughly 6 to 12 cycles. MiXCR, applied by TCRdb to the 5' RACE reads, yields one record per CDR3 protein. Here the sample spans fewer than 800,000 distinct CDR3 sequences, more than 40% being singletons. The rearrangement uses TRBV18 and TRBJ2-2; the match to TRBD2 covers 8 bases. The source of this sequence is a woman aged 55-70 years in good health. Sequencing was done on a sample of blood. CDR3 DNA: TGTGCCAGCTCACTTCAGCGGGAGCCGAACACCGGGGAGCTGTTTTTT. It is translated as CASSLQREPNTGELFF.